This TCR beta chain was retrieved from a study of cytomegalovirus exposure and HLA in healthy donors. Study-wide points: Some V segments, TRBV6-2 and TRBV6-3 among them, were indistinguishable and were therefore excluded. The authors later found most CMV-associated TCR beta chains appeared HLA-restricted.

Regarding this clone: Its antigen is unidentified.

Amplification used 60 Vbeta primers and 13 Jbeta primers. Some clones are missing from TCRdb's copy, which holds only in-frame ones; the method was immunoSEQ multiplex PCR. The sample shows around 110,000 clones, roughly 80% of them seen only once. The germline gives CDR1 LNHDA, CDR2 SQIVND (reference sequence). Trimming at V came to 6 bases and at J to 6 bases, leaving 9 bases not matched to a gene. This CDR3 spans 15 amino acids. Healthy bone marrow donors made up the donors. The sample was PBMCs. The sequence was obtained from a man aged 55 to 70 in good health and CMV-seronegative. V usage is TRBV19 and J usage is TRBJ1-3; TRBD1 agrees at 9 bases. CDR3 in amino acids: CASSPGTGPVNTIYF. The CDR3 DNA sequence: TGTGCCAGTAGCCCCGGGACAGGGCCGGTAAACACCATATATTTT.